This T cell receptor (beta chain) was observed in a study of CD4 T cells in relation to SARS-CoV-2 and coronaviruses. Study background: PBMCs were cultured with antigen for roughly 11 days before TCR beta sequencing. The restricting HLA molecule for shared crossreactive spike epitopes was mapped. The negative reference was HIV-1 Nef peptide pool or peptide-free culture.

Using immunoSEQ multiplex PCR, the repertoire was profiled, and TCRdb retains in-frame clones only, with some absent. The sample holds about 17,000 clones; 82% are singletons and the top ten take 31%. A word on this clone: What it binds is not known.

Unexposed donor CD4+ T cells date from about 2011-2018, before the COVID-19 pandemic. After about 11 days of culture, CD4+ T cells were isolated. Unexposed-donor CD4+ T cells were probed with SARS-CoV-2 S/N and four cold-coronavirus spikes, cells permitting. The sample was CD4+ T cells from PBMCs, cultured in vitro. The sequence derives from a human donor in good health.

Here the CDR3 DNA reads TGTGCCAGAAATGAGACCAAGACAGGGCTGGGCTCCTACAATGAGCAGTTCTTC. The encoded protein is CARNETKTGLGSYNEQFF. This chain connects TRBV14 to TRBJ2-1; TRBD1 matches at 7 bases. The CDR3 loop spans 18 amino acids. After removal of 9 bases from V and 0 bases from J, the junction contained 17 bases not matched to a gene. CDR1 is SGHDN, CDR2 FVKESK, per germline.